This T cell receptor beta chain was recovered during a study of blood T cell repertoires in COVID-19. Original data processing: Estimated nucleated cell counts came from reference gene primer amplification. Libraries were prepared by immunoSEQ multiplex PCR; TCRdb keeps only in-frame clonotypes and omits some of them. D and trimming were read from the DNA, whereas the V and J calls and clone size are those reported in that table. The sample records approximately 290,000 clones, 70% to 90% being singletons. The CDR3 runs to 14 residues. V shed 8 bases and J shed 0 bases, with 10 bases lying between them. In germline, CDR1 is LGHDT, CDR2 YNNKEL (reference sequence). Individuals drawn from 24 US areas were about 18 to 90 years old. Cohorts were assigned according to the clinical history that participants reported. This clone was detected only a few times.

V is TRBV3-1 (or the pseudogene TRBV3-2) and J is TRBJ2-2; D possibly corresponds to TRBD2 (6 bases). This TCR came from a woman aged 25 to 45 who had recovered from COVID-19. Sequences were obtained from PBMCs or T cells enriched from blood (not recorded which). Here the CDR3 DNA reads TGTGCCAGCGCGGACTATGCGAACACCGGGGAGCTGTTTTTT. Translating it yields CASADYANTGELFF.